This TCR beta chain was recorded in a study of cytomegalovirus exposure and HLA in healthy donors (dated by TCRdb to about 2017). For the wider study: According to an earlier analysis of a few hundred of the donors, about 179 million T cells yielded 100 million or so unique TCR beta sequences and 276 Gb of sequence data. An early release that covered approximately 600 HLA-typed donors contained approximately 290 gigabases of sequencing data and tens of millions of unique TCR sequences. Among the roughly 400 genotyped donors, around 81% belonged to the genetic ancestry cluster associated with self-reported Caucasian donors. The study was designed to test whether signatures of past pathogen exposure could be identified by cataloging public T cell receptors. The T cell repertoires of 666 subjects were profiled by immunosequencing and related to cytomegalovirus serostatus. In addition to the first cohort of 666 subjects, a separate validation cohort of 130 or so different subjects was used. High-throughput TCR immunosequencing, statistical association of individual TCRs with disease status, and machine learning were combined to predict cytomegalovirus infection status. To study patterns of TCR occurrence, a later analysis re-analyzed previously published TCR beta repertoires from 700 or so donors and added high-resolution HLA genotyping. Rather than drawing on any new phenotypic data, the later analysis identified candidate immune exposures from TCR beta sequences and the way those sequences occurred across donors. An earlier analysis of several hundred of the donors applied high-throughput TCR beta sequencing to assess whether each TCR beta V gene segment acted as functional or pseudogenic. Donor age, sex, ethnicity and CMV serostatus were compiled together with the repertoire data. In a later genetic analysis, genome-wide SNP genotypes for about three fifths of the 666 donors were used, and that subset was treated as a discovery cohort. Every repertoire in the discovery cohort had been generated on one and the same sequencing platform. HLA typing included class I and class II loci at four-digit resolution. The number of typed donors differed by locus: about 620-630 for A, B, C, DRB1 and DQB1; approximately 540 for DQA1; 600 to 610 for DPA1; and around 450 for DPB1. Several DR-DQ haplotypes were treated as single units for association and clustering because of strong linkage in the cohort. Among some 400 genotyped donors of the cohort, an average of about 240,000 unique TCR beta nucleotide sequences were sequenced per donor, around 18% of them non-productive.

The CDR3 measures 15 amino acids from cysteine to phenylalanine. The read is trimmed to its CDR3 DNA, 45 bases read in frame from base 1. CDR1 and CDR2, per the germline V gene, are SGHVS and FQNEAQ. V is cut by 1 base and J by 9 bases, and the space between the germline ends is 13 bases. For this clone: Its antigen has not been determined.

The library was produced with the immunoSEQ multiplex PCR assay. The multiplex PCR relied on a mix of 60 forward primers for TCR Vbeta segments and 13 reverse primers for TCR Jbeta segments. Amplification of the CDR3 region of rearranged TCR beta genes was performed with a multiplex PCR assay on genomic DNA. The amplified TCR beta libraries were sequenced on the Illumina HiSeq System as 87-base-pair reads. The paper's processing steps were these. A later analysis tallied 75 million to 95 million unique TCR beta chains across the approximately 670 repertoires, and some 10 million of those chains were shared by two or more donors. Raw reads were error-corrected and collapsed into unique sequences by a nearest-neighbor algorithm in which closely related sequences were merged to remove PCR and sequencing errors. V, D and J gene segments were assigned by aligning CDR3 sequences to IMGT reference sequences. For a sequence to be retained, a match of at least six nucleotides to both a V gene segment and a J gene segment was required. A rearrangement counted as productive if the CDR3 had no stop codons and remained in frame with V and J, and every other rearrangement counted as non-productive. CDR3 was defined according to IMGT convention as the region running from the second conserved V-encoded cysteine to the conserved J-encoded phenylalanine. Sequences without an unambiguous match to a single V gene segment were excluded from the earlier analysis of approximately 560 of the donors. In an earlier analysis of about 590 of the donors, a V segment was called functional when productive rearrangements were above 56.7%, and segregating when the standard deviation between donors exceeded 5%. A statistical classification framework was built to diagnose cytomegalovirus status from the catalog of TCR beta chain sequences. A later analysis assigned V and J genes by comparing TCR nucleotide sequences with IMGT/GENE-DB human TR gene sequences. The TCRdist pipeline was used in a later analysis to assign CDR3 sequences and most-parsimonious VDJ recombination scenarios. In a later analysis, every TCR beta chain was defined by the combination of its CDR3 amino acid sequence and its V-gene family, and reads without a unique V-gene family were dropped. In a later analysis, fewer than 600 highly shared, low-generation-probability nucleotide sequences were removed to address suspected cross-contamination and a sequencing artifact. In a later analysis, a clonal expansion index for each public chain was calculated from normalized within-repertoire ranks of inferred template counts. In a later analysis, generation probabilities were computed with a VDJ recombination model fitted to out-of-frame rearrangements, and the resulting probabilities were checked against IGoR. In a later analysis, TCR-TCR, TCR-HLA and TCR-CMV co-occurrence was scored with hypergeometric tests, and a repertoire-size bias correction was applied to TCR pairs. False discovery rates were estimated in a later analysis by permuting HLA or CMV assignments 20 times. In a later analysis, co-occurring TCRs were grouped using DBSCAN, with TCRdist sequence similarity added in when clustering inside HLA-allele-positive subsets. Repertoires with fewer than 30,000 or more than 120,000 public chains were left out of co-occurrence clustering, as were about 5 repertoires with anomalous nucleotide sharing. Entries here come from immuneACCESS through TCRdb and include only in-frame sequences with V and J called. Some clones fail to appear in such tables; in the studies checked, an unresolved V gene covers under half of the shortfall, and the cause of the remainder is unknown. V, J and clone size derive from that table, while D and trimming were established from the DNA sequence. This sample's clone table shows around 130,000 clones. The ten biggest clones cover 1.5% to 1.8% of the sample.

The research as a whole found: Three of the identified cytomegalovirus-associated TCR beta chains were confirmed in vitro to be specific for cytomegalovirus antigens. A cluster of highly shared sequence variants was judged likely to be a technical artifact of the sequencing pipeline. Because the 87-base-pair reads could not distinguish some IMGT-functional V segments, including TRBV6-2 and TRBV6-3, those segments were excluded. Because counts were too low, roughly 18 rarely observed V segments, including chromosome 9 orphons, were left out of the earlier analysis of over 550 of the donors. At a false discovery rate of 0.05, a later analysis linked under 20,000 TCR beta sequences to specific HLA alleles. According to the authors, the approach could potentially be generalized to other disease states and immunological phenotypes. Most CMV-associated TCR beta chains appeared to be HLA-restricted in a later analysis, and the HLA associations seemed to be driven largely by CMV exposure. Correlated functional status among segregating V segments might reflect linkage disequilibrium, but an unknown experimental factor could not be ruled out. Cytomegalovirus status was reported to be diagnosed by the classifier with high specificity and sensitivity in both the original and validation cohorts. Broadly in line with IMGT annotations, most TCR beta V segments showed up in productive rearrangements about 87% or about 30% of the time in an earlier analysis of several hundred of the donors. In a later analysis, the rate of TCR association differed among HLA loci, with DRB1 alleles having the most associated TCRs and HLA-C alleles having the fewest. In the study, some 180 TCR beta chains were listed as associated with cytomegalovirus. The only immune exposure information available for the cohort was CMV serostatus. Because some donors lacked HLA typing at each locus, the association tests relied only on the typed subset. V-gene and J-gene trimming of TCR beta chains was associated with a missense DCLRE1C variant in a later genetic analysis, and the association was replicated in an independent cohort. A later genetic analysis reported fewer N-insertions in productive TCRs among donors in an Asian-associated ancestry cluster than the roughly 700-donor mean. This cohort had only TCR beta chains sequenced, and the lack of alpha or paired-chain data limited which features could be detected. According to a later analysis, parvovirus B19, influenza, CMV and Epstein-Barr virus appeared linked to several top co-occurrence clusters. A further reported finding was that TCR beta sequences accurately predicted the HLA-A and HLA-B alleles for most subjects in the first cohort. In a later analysis, HLA-associated TCR beta chains were found to be more clonally expanded and to have lower generation probabilities than equally common non-associated chains. Assigning TCR associations to individual alleles was difficult when HLA alleles, especially DR and DQ, strongly co-occurred. Presence/absence analyses assumed roughly uniform sequencing depth across donors, an assumption that may not hold. While some public TCRs were present in many individuals, most TCR sequences turned up only very rarely across donors.

In total, 630 or so healthy bone marrow donors made up the cohort. All cohort members were sampled while nominally healthy, although unrecorded immune exposures were likely present. The donor tested CMV seronegative, placing the donor among the 352 seronegative members of the cohort. Every donor gave a peripheral blood sample, and the peripheral blood mononuclear cells from that sample were used for TCR beta sequencing. Genomic DNA was extracted from the blood cell samples with the Qiagen DNeasy Blood Extraction Kit. The rearranged chain carries TRBV7-8 and TRBJ1-6, with the identity of the D gene unclear. This receptor was identified in a woman between 40 and 50 years old in good health and CMV-seronegative. Sequenced input: PBMCs. The sequenced DNA: TGTGCCAGCAGCTTAGAATGGACTCGATTTTCACCCCTCCACTTT. The resulting protein is CASSLEWTRFSPLHF.